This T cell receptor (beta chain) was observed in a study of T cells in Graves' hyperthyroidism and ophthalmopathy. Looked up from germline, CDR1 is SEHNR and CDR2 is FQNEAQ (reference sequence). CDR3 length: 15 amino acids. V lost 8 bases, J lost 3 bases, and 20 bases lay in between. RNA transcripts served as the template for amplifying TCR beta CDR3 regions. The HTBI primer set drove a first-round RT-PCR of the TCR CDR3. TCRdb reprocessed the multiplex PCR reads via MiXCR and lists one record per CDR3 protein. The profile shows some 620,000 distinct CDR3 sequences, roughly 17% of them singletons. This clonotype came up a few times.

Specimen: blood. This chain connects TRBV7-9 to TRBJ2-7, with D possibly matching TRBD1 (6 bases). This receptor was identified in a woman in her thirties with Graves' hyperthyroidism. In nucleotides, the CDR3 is TGTGCCAGCGATGCGGAAAGTGGACAGCACTACGAGCAGTACTTC. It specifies CASDAESGQHYEQYF.